These 12 T cell receptor beta chains originate from one sample sequenced in a study of blood T cell repertoires in COVID-19. Measured with immunoSEQ multiplex PCR; TCRdb has only the in-frame clones, and not every one. Seen here are 300,000 to 400,000 clones, 80% to 90% observed once, and the top ten hold roughly 9.9%. Material for sequencing was peripheral blood. Receptors originate from a man aged 25 to 45 with COVID-19, enrolled during active disease.

This chain connects TRBV10-3 to TRBJ2-7; 8 bases are shared with TRBD2. The V segment lost 6 bases and the J segment 5 bases; nucleotides outside the gene matches: 6. CDR1 is ENHRY and CDR2 is SYGVKD in the germline V gene. The CDR3 covers 13 residues. CDR3 in amino acids: CAIRGPGGDEQYF. The CDR3 DNA sequence: TGTGCCATCAGGGGGCCCGGGGGGGACGAGCAGTACTTC.

V and J are TRBV15 and TRBJ2-1; D might be TRBD1 (6 bases). Per germline, CDR1 LNHNV and CDR2 YYDKDF (reference sequence). The CDR3 has 14 residues. V lost 0 bases, J lost 4 bases, and 7 bases lay in between. This chain's CDR3 is CATSRDDRYNEQFF. DNA for the CDR3: TGTGCCACCAGCAGAGATGACAGGTACAATGAGCAGTTCTTC.

This clone was picked up one time. The chain joins TRBV7-9 to TRBJ2-3; 11 positions match TRBD1. CDR3 length: 15 residues. Germline CDR1 SEHNR, CDR2 FQNEAQ (reference sequence). Trimming at V came to 3 bases and at J to 3 bases, leaving 2 bases not matched to a gene. The CDR3 loop reads CASSFGTGGTDTQYF. CDR3 coding DNA: TGTGCCAGCAGCTTCGGGACAGGGGGGACAGATACGCAGTATTTT.

The chain couples TRBV5-1 to TRBJ1-1, with a possible D match to TRBD1 (5 bases). The CDR3 extends over 13 amino acids. V shed 5 bases and J shed 5 bases, with 13 bases lying between them. Looked up from germline, CDR1 is SGHRS and CDR2 is YFSETQ. CDR3 residues: CASSEQGRTEAFF. The CDR3, as DNA: TGCGCCAGCAGTGAGCAGGGAAGGACTGAAGCTTTCTTT.

The gene calls are TRBV3-1 (or the pseudogene TRBV3-2) and TRBJ2-1, with 10 bases lining up with TRBD1. The germline CDR1 and CDR2 sequences are LGHDT and YNNKEL (reference sequence). V was pared by 1 base and J by 6 bases, with 3 bases of the junction left unmatched. There are 15 residues in the CDR3. The CDR3 nucleotides are TGTGCCAGCAGCCAAGCTGGGACAGGGGTCAATGAGCAGTTCTTC. Protein product: CASSQAGTGVNEQFF.

The rearrangement uses TRBV6-5 and TRBJ1-1, with D hard to call. Germline CDR1 is MNHEY and CDR2 is SVGAGI. CDR3 length equals 11 residues. The V and J ends lost 6 bases and 3 bases respectively, with 5 bases between them. This CDR3 is CASRQYTEAFF. CDR3 sequence (DNA): TGTGCCAGCAGACAGTACACTGAAGCTTTCTTT.

The chain links TRBV6-8 to TRBJ1-1; the D gene is possibly TRBD1 (6 bases). This CDR3 has 14 amino acids. Trimming left V 7 bases short and J 1 base short, with 13 bases between. CDR1 and CDR2 from the germline V gene are MNHGY and SAAAGT. The CDR3 DNA follows: TGTGCCAGCAACCTGGACAGACCGAACACTGAAGCTTTCTTT. It encodes CASNLDRPNTEAFF.

This chain joins TRBV7-9 and TRBJ2-1, with D maybe TRBD1 (6 bases). The germline CDR1 and CDR2 sequences are SEHNR and FQNEAQ (reference sequence). V lost 3 bases, J lost 7 bases, and 16 bases lay in between. The CDR3 extends over 15 amino acids. DNA for the CDR3: TGTGCCAGCAGCTTCGTGCAGGGGATTTTAAATGAGCAGTTCTTC. This codes for CASSFVQGILNEQFF.

This chain links TRBV7-9 with TRBJ1-2; a possible D gene is TRBD1 (5 bases). There are 15 residues in the CDR3. Germline values: CDR1 SEHNR, CDR2 FQNEAQ (reference sequence). V was clipped by 4 bases and J by 5 bases, with 17 bases between them. CDR3: CASSYSAGSGYGYTF. In nucleotides, the CDR3 is TGTGCCAGCAGCTACTCCGCGGGGTCAGGGTATGGCTACACCTTC.

The chain's CDR3 is CAIRQGAEQYF. CDR3 bases: TGTGCCATAAGACAGGGGGCCGAGCAGTACTTC. The V call is TRBV24-1, the J call TRBJ2-7; 10 nucleotides agree with TRBD1. The CDR3 is made up of 11 amino acids. In germline, CDR1 is KGHDR, CDR2 SFDVKD. V trimming: 11 bases; J trimming: 6 bases; junction bases outside the gene matches: 3.

The rearrangement joins TRBV6-5 to TRBJ1-5; 9 positions agree with TRBD1. CDR1 and CDR2 (germline): MNHEY, SVGAGI. The V segment lost 6 bases and the J segment 6 bases; nucleotides outside the gene matches: 9. The CDR3 has 15 residues. This chain's CDR3 is CASRVLQGAGQPQHF. CDR3 DNA sequence: TGTGCCAGCAGGGTATTACAGGGGGCAGGTCAGCCCCAGCATTTT.

CDR3 sequence (DNA): TGTGCCACCAGCAGGGGGGCCAGAACTAATGAAAAACTGTTTTTT. It yields the protein CATSRGARTNEKLFF. V gene TRBV15 combines with J gene TRBJ1-4; the D gene is possibly TRBD1 (6 bases). Trimming took 3 bases from V and 1 from J, leaving 9 bases between them. The CDR3 consists of 15 residues. Germline loops: CDR1 LNHNV, CDR2 YYDKDF (reference sequence).